This passage covers 14 T cell receptor beta chains from one sample sequenced in a study of blood T cell repertoires in COVID-19. Sequencing used immunoSEQ multiplex PCR; TCRdb keeps in-frame clones, though not all of them. This table holds roughly 370,000 clones, just under 90% found once. Sequenced: PBMCs or T cells enriched from blood (not recorded which). These receptors all stem from a woman aged 45 to 65 who had recovered from COVID-19.

The chain combines TRBV15 with TRBJ1-1; 9 bases agree with TRBD1. This CDR3 comprises 17 residues. The germline gives CDR1 LNHNV, CDR2 YYDKDF (reference sequence). The V and J ends lost 3 bases and 3 bases, in that order; junction bases with no gene match: 11. The CDR3 sequence: CATSRHNRGLWDTEAFF. CDR3 bases: TGTGCCACCAGCAGGCATAACAGGGGGCTCTGGGACACTGAAGCTTTCTTT. The entire variable domain, with the rest obtained from reference TRBV15 and TRBJ1-1, is as follows: DAMVIQNPRYQVTQFGKPVTLSCSQTLNHNVMYWYQQKSSQAPKLLFHYYDKDFNNEADTPDNFQSRRPNTSFCFLDIRSPGLGDTAMYLCATSRHNRGLWDTEAFFGQGTRLTVV.

This sequence joins TRBV29-1 and TRBJ2-1; no clear D gene. The germline CDR1 and CDR2 sequences are SQVTM and ANQGSEA. V dropped 5 bases and J dropped 5 bases, with 10 bases sitting between them. The CDR3 extends over 12 amino acids. This chain's CDR3 is CSVSRSDNEQFF. CDR3 nucleotides: TGCAGCGTTTCCAGGTCCGACAATGAGCAGTTCTTC.

V is TRBV24-1 and J is TRBJ2-1; 9 positions match TRBD1. Germline CDR1 is KGHDR and CDR2 is SFDVKD. Trimming removed 3 bases from V and 2 bases from J; junction bases left unmatched: 4. The CDR3 covers 16 residues. The CDR3, as DNA: TGTGCCACCAGTGATCCACAGGGGGCGCCCTACAATGAGCAGTTCTTC. Translation gives CATSDPQGAPYNEQFF.

V gene TRBV2 combines with J gene TRBJ1-6; D is unclear. V lost 8 bases and J lost 7, with 15 bases in between. The V gene's germline CDR1 is SNHLY and CDR2 FYNNEI. This CDR3 contains 14 residues. In DNA form, the CDR3 reads TGTGCCAGCCGGTTAGAGTACGGGAATTCACCCCTCCACTTT. Its protein product is CASRLEYGNSPLHF.

This clone appeared a single time. This rearrangement joins TRBV28 to TRBJ2-7; D not certain. Trimming took 7 bases from V and 5 from J, leaving 30 bases between them. The CDR3 extends over 18 amino acids. In germline, CDR1 is MDHEN, CDR2 SYDVKM. DNA for the CDR3: TGTGCCAGCAACAGATACCGAGATGTCAGTCCCACTGAAAACGAGCAGTACTTC. This sequence encodes CASNRYRDVSPTENEQYF.

The J gene is TRBJ1-2, the V gene TRBV4-1; no reliable D call. Per the germline V gene, CDR1 is MGHRA and CDR2 is YSYEKL. V shed 1 base and J shed 4 bases, with 13 bases lying between them. CDR3 size: 15 residues. CDR3 loop: CASSQGQESVYGYTF. CDR3 DNA: TGCGCCAGCAGCCAAGGGCAGGAATCGGTCTATGGCTACACCTTC.

J is TRBJ1-2 and V is TRBV30, with 9 bases matching TRBD1. The CDR3 covers 12 residues. Germline V lookup: CDR1 GTSNPN, CDR2 SVGIG (reference sequence). After removal of 5 bases from V and 6 bases from J, the junction contained 4 bases not matched to a gene. The CDR3 spells CAWAGTGNGYTF. CDR3 coding DNA: TGTGCCTGGGCCGGGACAGGGAATGGCTACACCTTC.

This chain links TRBV18 with TRBJ2-1; 7 bases line up with TRBD2. Trimming removed 2 bases from V and 2 bases from J; junction bases left unmatched: 3. The CDR3 covers 15 residues. Germline V gene lookup returns CDR1 KGHSH and CDR2 LQKENI. CDR3 bases: TGTGCCAGCTCACCAGTTGGGGGGGCCTACAATGAGCAGTTCTTC. This codes for CASSPVGGAYNEQFF.

This chain uses TRBV2 with TRBJ1-6, with D perhaps matching TRBD1 (5 bases). CDR3 length: 15 residues. Germline V lookup: CDR1 SNHLY, CDR2 FYNNEI. Trimming removed 6 bases from V and 7 bases from J, with 16 bases in between. CDR3 nucleotides: TGTGCCAGCAGCGACACCGGGACTCGCAATTCACCCCTCCACTTT. This sequence encodes CASSDTGTRNSPLHF.

The genes are TRBV19 and TRBJ1-4; no reliable D call. Trimming took off 0 bases at V and 0 bases at J, with 5 bases between the two ends. The CDR3 is 15 amino acids. CDR1 and CDR2 from the germline V gene are LNHDA and SQIVND (reference sequence). CDR3 nucleotides: TGTGCCAGTAGTATAGAGAGGACAACTAATGAAAAACTGTTTTTT. Residues: CASSIERTTNEKLFF.

CDR3 coding DNA: TGTGCCAGCAGTAACCCTGGACACTACAACACTGAAGCTTTCTTT. Its protein is CASSNPGHYNTEAFF. The rearrangement joins TRBV6-5 to TRBJ1-1; maybe TRBD1 (5 bases). There are 15 residues in the CDR3. The V end was cut by 5 bases, the J end by 2 bases, with 15 bases between. Germline CDR1 MNHEY, CDR2 SVGAGI.

The chain joins TRBV7-9 to TRBJ1-1; D perhaps matches TRBD1 (5 bases). The germline gives CDR1 SEHNR, CDR2 FQNEAQ (reference sequence). Trimming took 5 bases from V and 10 from J, leaving 14 bases between them. The CDR3 length is 12 residues. The DNA of the CDR3 is TGTGCCAGCAGCCAGCAGGGACTAAGAGCTTTCTTT. Its protein is CASSQQGLRAFF.

Only one count was recorded for this clone. V usage is TRBV27 and J usage is TRBJ1-1; TRBD1 agrees at 9 bases. The germline V gene encodes CDR1 MNHEY and CDR2 SMNVEV (reference sequence). J was trimmed by 5 bases and V by 6 bases; bases with no gene match: 10. The CDR3 has 15 amino acids. Written as DNA, the CDR3 is TGTGCCAGCAGGGTGCCGGGACAGGGCTATACTGAAGCTTTCTTT. Translating it yields CASRVPGQGYTEAFF.

In this sample, this clone turned up once. The chain is built from TRBV4-1 and TRBJ1-5; tentatively, D is TRBD1 (5 bases). Trimming removed 1 base from V and 3 bases from J, with 13 bases in between. The CDR3 consists of 16 residues. Germline CDR1 and CDR2: MGHRA and YSYEKL. The CDR3 DNA reads as TGCGCCAGCAGCCAAGTAGGAACAGGTCACAATCAGCCCCAGCATTTT. Its protein is CASSQVGTGHNQPQHF.